The clone carrying this T cell receptor beta chain occurred many times. Its antigen is still unknown. The study used blood bank volunteers in Maryland, USA, as healthy controls. The entry originates in a study of neurological immune-mediated disorders. TCRdb reprocessed the 5' RACE reads via MiXCR and lists one record per CDR3 protein. The sample lists 35,000 to 55,000 distinct CDR3 sequences; about 6% were seen once. Study-wide findings and caveats: The study found the most TCR clonal expansion in HTLV-1-associated myelopathy and the least in multiple sclerosis, below healthy controls.

Germline CDR1 reads SGHTA; CDR2 reads FQGNSA. The V and J ends lost 5 bases and 2 bases, in that order; junction bases with no gene match: 7. The CDR3 runs 15 residues. Sequencing was performed on CD4+ T cells from blood. This TCR was sampled from a woman between 40 and 55 years old in good health. This rearrangement joins TRBV7-2 to TRBJ1-1; TRBD1 agrees at 8 bases. CDR3 sequence: CASSPRQGRNTEAFF. DNA of the CDR3: TGTGCCAGCAGCCCTCGACAGGGGAGAAACACTGAAGCTTTCTTT.